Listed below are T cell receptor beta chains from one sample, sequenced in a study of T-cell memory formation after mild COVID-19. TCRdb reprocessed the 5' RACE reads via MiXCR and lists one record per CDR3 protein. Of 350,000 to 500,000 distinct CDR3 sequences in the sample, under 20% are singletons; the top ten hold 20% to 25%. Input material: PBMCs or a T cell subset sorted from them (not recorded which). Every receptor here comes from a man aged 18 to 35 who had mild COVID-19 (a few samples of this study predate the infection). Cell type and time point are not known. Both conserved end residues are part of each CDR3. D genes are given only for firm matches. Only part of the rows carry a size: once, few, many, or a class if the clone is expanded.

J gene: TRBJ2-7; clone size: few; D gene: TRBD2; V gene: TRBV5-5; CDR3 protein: CASSANSPWRGASYEQYF; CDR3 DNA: TGTGCCAGCAGCGCAAACTCTCCTTGGCGGGGGGCTTCCTACGAGCAGTACTTC
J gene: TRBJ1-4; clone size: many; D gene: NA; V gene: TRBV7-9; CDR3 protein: CASTLGEKLFF; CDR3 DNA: TGTGCCAGCACCCTGGGGGAAAAACTGTTTTTT
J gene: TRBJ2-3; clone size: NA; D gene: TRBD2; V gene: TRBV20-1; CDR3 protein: CSAGDYFQASTDTQYF; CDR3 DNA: TGCAGTGCTGGGGACTACTTCCAAGCTAGCACAGATACGCAGTATTTT
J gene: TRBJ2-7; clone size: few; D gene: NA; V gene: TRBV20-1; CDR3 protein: CSARDLYGPTYEQYF; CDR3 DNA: TGCAGTGCTAGAGACCTATACGGACCGACCTACGAGCAGTACTTC
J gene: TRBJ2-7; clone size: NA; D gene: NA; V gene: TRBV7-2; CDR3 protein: CASRYGGGLGDEQYF; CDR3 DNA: TGTGCCAGCAGATATGGGGGGGGCTTGGGTGACGAGCAGTACTTC
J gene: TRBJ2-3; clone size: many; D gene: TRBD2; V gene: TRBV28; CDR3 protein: CASSLSGGAADTQYF; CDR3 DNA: TGTGCCAGCAGCCTCAGCGGGGGGGCCGCAGATACGCAGTATTTT
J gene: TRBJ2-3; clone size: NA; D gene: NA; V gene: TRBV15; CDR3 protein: CATSSGSARTDTQYF; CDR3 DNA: TGTGCCACCAGCAGCGGTTCTGCTCGCACAGATACGCAGTATTTT
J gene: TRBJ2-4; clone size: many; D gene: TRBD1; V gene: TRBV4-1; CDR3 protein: CASSAGPGGADIQYF; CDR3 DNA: TGCGCCAGCAGCGCGGGTCCAGGGGGCGCGGACATTCAGTACTTC
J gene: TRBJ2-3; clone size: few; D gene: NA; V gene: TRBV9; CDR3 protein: CASSGPIDPSADTQYF; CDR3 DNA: TGTGCCAGCAGCGGGCCCATCGATCCGAGTGCAGATACGCAGTATTTT
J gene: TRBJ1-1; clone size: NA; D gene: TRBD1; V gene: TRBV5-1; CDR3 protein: CASSVNRQGARSTEAFF; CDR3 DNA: TGCGCCAGCAGCGTAAACCGACAGGGGGCCCGAAGCACTGAAGCTTTCTTT
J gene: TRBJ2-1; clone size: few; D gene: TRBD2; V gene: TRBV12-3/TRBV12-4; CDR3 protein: CASSTRGGGAYNEQFF; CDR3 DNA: TGTGCCAGCAGTACTCGGGGCGGGGGGGCCTACAATGAGCAGTTCTTC
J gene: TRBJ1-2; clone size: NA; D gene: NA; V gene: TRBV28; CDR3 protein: CASSAGQFPGYGYTF; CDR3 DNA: TGTGCCAGCAGTGCCGGACAGTTCCCAGGCTATGGCTACACCTTC
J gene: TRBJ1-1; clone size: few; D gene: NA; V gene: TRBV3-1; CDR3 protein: CASSQQGSTEAFF; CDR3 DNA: TGTGCCAGCAGCCAACAGGGGTCCACTGAAGCTTTCTTT
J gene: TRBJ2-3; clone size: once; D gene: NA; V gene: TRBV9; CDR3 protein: CASSENYRGTDTQYF; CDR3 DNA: TGTGCCAGCAGCGAGAACTACAGGGGCACAGATACGCAGTATTTT
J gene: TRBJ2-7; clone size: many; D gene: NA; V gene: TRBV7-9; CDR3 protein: CASSYGGYEQYF; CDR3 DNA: TGTGCCAGCAGCTATGGGGGATACGAGCAGTACTTC
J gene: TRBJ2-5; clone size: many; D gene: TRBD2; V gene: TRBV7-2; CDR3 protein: CASSPGGAGVGETQYF; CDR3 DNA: TGTGCCAGCAGCCCCGGGGGAGCGGGGGTCGGAGAGACCCAGTACTTC
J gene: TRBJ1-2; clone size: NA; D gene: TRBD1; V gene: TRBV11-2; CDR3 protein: CASSLEPPRDREVDYGYTF; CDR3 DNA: TGTGCCAGCAGCTTAGAACCCCCCCGGGACAGGGAGGTAGACTATGGCTACACCTTC
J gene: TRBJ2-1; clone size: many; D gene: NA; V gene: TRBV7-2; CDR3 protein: CASSLLGALNEQFF; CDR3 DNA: TGTGCCAGCAGCTTACTCGGGGCCCTCAATGAGCAGTTCTTC
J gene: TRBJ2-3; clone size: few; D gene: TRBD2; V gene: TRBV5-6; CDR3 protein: CASSLTSGGAGDTQYF; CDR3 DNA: TGTGCCAGCAGCCTGACTAGCGGGGGGGCAGGAGATACGCAGTATTTT
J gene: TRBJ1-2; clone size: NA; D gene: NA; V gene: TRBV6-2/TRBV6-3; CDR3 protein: CASRLLPAYTHGYTF; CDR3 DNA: TGTGCCAGCAGACTTCTACCTGCTTACACTCATGGCTACACCTTC
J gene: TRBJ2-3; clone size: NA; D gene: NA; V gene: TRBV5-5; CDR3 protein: CASSAPIAVGDTQYF; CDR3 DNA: TGTGCCAGCAGCGCCCCCATAGCGGTCGGGGATACGCAGTATTTT
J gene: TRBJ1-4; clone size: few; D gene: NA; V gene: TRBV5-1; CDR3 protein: CASSGPELEKLFF; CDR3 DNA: TGCGCCAGCTCGGGACCTGAGTTGGAAAAACTGTTTTTT
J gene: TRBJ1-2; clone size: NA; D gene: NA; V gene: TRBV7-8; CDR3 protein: CASSPGWGALYGYTF; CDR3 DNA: TGTGCCAGCAGCCCGGGGTGGGGGGCCCTCTATGGCTACACCTTC
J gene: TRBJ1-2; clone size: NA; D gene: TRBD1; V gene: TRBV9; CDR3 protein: CASSVGGTDYGYTF; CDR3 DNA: TGTGCCAGCAGCGTAGGAGGGACAGACTATGGCTACACCTTC
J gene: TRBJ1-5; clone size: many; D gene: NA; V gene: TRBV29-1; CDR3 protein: CSVATGLNQPQHF; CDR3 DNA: TGCAGCGTGGCAACAGGGTTAAATCAGCCCCAGCATTTT
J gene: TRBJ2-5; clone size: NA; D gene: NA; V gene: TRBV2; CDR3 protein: CASSVLGGETQYF; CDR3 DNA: TGTGCCAGCAGTGTCTTGGGTGGGGAGACCCAGTACTTC
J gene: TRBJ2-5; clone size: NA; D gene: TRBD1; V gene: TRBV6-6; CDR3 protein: CASSYPRTGGVLETQYF; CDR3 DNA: TGTGCCAGCAGTTACCCTCGGACAGGGGGAGTCCTGGAGACCCAGTACTTC
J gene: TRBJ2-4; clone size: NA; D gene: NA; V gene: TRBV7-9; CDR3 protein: CASSLGKGMSNIQYF; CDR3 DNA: TGTGCCAGCAGCTTAGGAAAGGGGATGAGCAACATTCAGTACTTC
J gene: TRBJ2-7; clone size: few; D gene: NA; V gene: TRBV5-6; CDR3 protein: CETRGAVSEQYF; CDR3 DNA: TGTGAAACCAGGGGAGCAGTTTCGGAGCAGTACTTC
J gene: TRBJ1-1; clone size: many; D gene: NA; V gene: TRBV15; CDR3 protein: CATSRDPGVGTEAFF; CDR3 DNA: TGTGCCACCAGCAGAGATCCGGGGGTCGGCACTGAAGCTTTCTTT
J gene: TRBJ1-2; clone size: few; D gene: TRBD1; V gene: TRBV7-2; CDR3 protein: CASSPQGGGRVRGYTF; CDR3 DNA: TGTGCCAGCAGCCCTCAGGGGGGCGGGCGGGTGAGGGGCTACACCTTC
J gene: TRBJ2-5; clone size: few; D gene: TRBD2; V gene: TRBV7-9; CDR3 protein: CASSFDSGTSGQETQYF; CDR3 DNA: TGTGCCAGCAGCTTCGATTCGGGGACTAGCGGGCAAGAGACCCAGTACTTC
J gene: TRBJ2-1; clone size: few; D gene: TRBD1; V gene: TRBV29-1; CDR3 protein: CSVLGHRGDYNEQFF; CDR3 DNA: TGCAGCGTGCTGGGTCACAGGGGGGACTACAATGAGCAGTTCTTC
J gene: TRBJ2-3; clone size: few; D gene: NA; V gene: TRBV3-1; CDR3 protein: CASSQGYGSHSTDTQYF; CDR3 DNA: TGTGCCAGCAGCCAAGGGTACGGCAGCCATAGCACAGATACGCAGTATTTT
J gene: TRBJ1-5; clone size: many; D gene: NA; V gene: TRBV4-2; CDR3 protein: CASSQQGGHSNQPQHF; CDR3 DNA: TGTGCCAGCAGCCAACAGGGAGGCCATAGCAATCAGCCCCAGCATTTT
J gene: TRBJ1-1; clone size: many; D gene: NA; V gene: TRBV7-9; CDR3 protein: CASSPGTLNTEAFF; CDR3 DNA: TGTGCCAGCAGTCCCGGGACACTGAACACTGAAGCTTTCTTT
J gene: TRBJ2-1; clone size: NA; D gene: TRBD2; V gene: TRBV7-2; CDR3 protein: CASSFSGLAGAEQLF; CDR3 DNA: TGTGCCAGCAGCTTCTCGGGACTAGCGGGGGCTGAGCAGTTATTC
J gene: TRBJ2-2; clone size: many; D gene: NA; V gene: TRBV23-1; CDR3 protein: CASSRRCHTGELFF; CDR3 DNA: TGCGCCAGCAGTCGTCGGTGCCATACCGGGGAGCTGTTTTTT
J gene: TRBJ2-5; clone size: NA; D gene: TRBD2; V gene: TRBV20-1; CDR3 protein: CSARWSRGVQETQYF; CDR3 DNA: TGCAGTGCTAGGTGGTCGCGGGGGGTCCAAGAGACCCAGTACTTC
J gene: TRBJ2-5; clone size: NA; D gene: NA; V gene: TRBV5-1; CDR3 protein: CASSPGSGKTAQYF; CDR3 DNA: TGCGCCAGCAGTCCGGGTAGCGGAAAAACGGCCCAGTACTTC
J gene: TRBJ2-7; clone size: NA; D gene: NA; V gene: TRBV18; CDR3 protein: CASSSPVSPYEQYF; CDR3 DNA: TGTGCCAGCTCCTCGCCTGTTTCCCCGTACGAGCAGTACTTC